This T cell receptor (beta chain) was documented in a study of T-cell reconstitution after alpha-beta-depleted transplantation in children (TCRdb year 2016). Regarding the research as a whole: Using TCR repertoire profiling, the study followed T-cell immune reconstitution in a quantitative way in children after TCRalphabeta/CD19-depleted allogeneic hematopoietic cell transplantation.

In the paper's terms, the treatment or condition label means: allogeneic hematopoietic cell transplantation with graft depleted of TCRalphabeta T cells and CD19 B cells. Transplant recipients were children who received TCRalphabeta/CD19-depleted allogeneic hematopoietic cell grafts. Ten or more counts support this clonotype. It has no known antigen specificity. It has no much larger one-base neighbor in the sample; base qualities were not kept. The study at large found these results: About two months after transplant, the apparently early recovery of alphabetaT-cell counts reportedly depended on just several hundred clones that had expanded rapidly and came from non-depleted graft cells. Hyperexpanded clone frequencies declined over subsequent months; after one year, T-cell counts and TCRbeta diversity were mostly attributed to newly produced T cells. In some patients, the high TCRbeta diversity seen at day 60 was put down to recipient T cells and intrathymic progenitors that had survived conditioning.

The library was generated by PCR. Sequencer: Illumina HiSeq 2500. To normalize quantification of the TCRbeta repertoire, the TCR libraries were built with molecular barcoding that relied on unique molecular identifiers. TCRdb cleaned the public reads at Q25 with fastp, built clones with MiXCR and kept in-frame beta chains. CDR3 protein duplicates are merged, each entry listing the most common genes and DNA. This sample is represented by nearly 250,000 distinct CDR3 sequences; 7.5% to 9.5% of them were singletons. The ten largest make up nearly 6.5% of the sample. The clonotype originates from a male patient under 18 who had a stem cell transplant for acute lymphoblastic leukemia, so the T cells may come from the graft donor. The sequenced sample was PBMCs, mostly from graft donor cells, obtained 180 days after TCRalphabeta/CD19-depleted stem cell transplant.

The DNA sequence reads TGTGCCAGCAGCTTATTAGGCCAGACCGTAGGCGAGCAGTACTTC. Its product reads: CASSLLGQTVGEQYF. The V gene is TRBV11-2 and the J gene is TRBJ2-7, with no reliable assignment of the D segment. The CDR3 measures 15 amino acids from cysteine to phenylalanine. Here the CDR3 DNA is all that survives: 45 bases in frame from base 1. As encoded in the germline V gene, CDR1 is SGHAT while CDR2 is FQNNGV. V loses 2 bases of germline sequence and J loses 6 bases, and the interval between the two ends is 17 bases.